The present TCR beta chain was sequenced within a study of T-cell reconstitution after alpha-beta-depleted transplantation in children. Study conclusions and caveats: At one year after transplant, newly produced T cells mostly accounted for T-cell counts and diversity. Diversity of TCRbeta at day 60 was high in some patients, arising from surviving recipient T cells and thymic progenitors.

This clonotype was detected a few times. Its antigen is not identified. Deletions cut 0 bases from V and 3 bases from J, with 16 bases between. The length of the CDR3 is 17 residues. In germline, CDR1 is MGHRA, CDR2 YSYEKL. Unique molecular identifiers were built into the TCRbeta library. TCRdb called the PCR reads again in MiXCR, with one record for every CDR3 protein. The top ten hold approximately 30% of the sample, which has about 900,000 distinct CDR3 sequences, roughly 29% seen once. This receptor was identified in a boy under two years old who had a stem cell transplant for SCID, so the T cells may come from the graft donor. The sample consisted of PBMCs, mostly from graft donor cells, taken 360 days after TCRalphabeta/CD19-depleted stem cell transplant. V is TRBV4-1 and J is TRBJ2-3; D ambiguous. The CDR3, as DNA: TGCGCCAGCAGCCAAGAGATTGTAGTCCGATATACAGATACGCAGTATTTT. This translates into CASSQEIVVRYTDTQYF.